This record covers a single T cell receptor (beta chain). What it recognizes is unknown. Included in the TCR beta cDNA libraries were unique molecular identifiers. One entry per CDR3 protein results from TCRdb running MiXCR on the PCR reads. The data show some 690,000 distinct CDR3 sequences, around 64% seen once. CDR3 length: 13 residues. The V gene's germline CDR1 is DFQATT and CDR2 SNEGSKA (reference sequence). The ends lost 4 bases at V and 8 bases at J; junction bases unmatched: 4. The sample originates from a study of post-analysis software for immune sequencing data. Study in general: Included courses were relapsing-remitting and secondary progressive multiple sclerosis; progressive-relapsing multiple sclerosis was also included.

Study-level results: Controls showed significantly higher normalized Chao1 diversity than did multiple sclerosis patients. In patients, roughly five TRBV segments were more frequent than in controls, with TRBV5-6, TRBV5-1 and TRBV20-1 among them. Batch-mates among the samples co-clustered strongly by F measure.

The sample taken for sequencing was blood. The receptor was isolated from a girl aged 2-9 years with multiple sclerosis. This chain links TRBV20-1 with TRBJ2-1; 11 nucleotides align to TRBD2. The CDR3 sequence is CSATSGRRDEQFF. The CDR3 coding sequence is TGCAGTGCTACTAGCGGGAGGAGGGATGAGCAGTTCTTC.